This T cell receptor beta chain originates from a study of CD8+ T cells in alopecia areata. At the level of the study: The study gave treated patients oral tofacitinib at 5 to 10 mg twice daily.

RNA extraction and reverse transcription yielded cDNA as sequencing template. Produced via immunoSEQ multiplex PCR; TCRdb's table is partial and in-frame only. The repertoire holds some 210,000 clones, with approximately 52% as singletons. This CDR3 is 15 amino acids long. Deletions cut 5 bases from V and 8 bases from J, with 21 bases between. The germline V gene has CDR1 MGHDK and CDR2 SYGVNS. Lesional scalp punch biopsies and peripheral blood were collected from alopecia areata patients. The TCR sequence derives from a human donor with alopecia areata. The starting material was CD4+ T cells sorted from blood, obtained at week 0. This rearrangement joins TRBV25-1 to TRBJ1-2; D is undetermined. The CDR3 spells CASSPPFEQMDGYTF. The CDR3 DNA reads TGTGCCAGCAGTCCCCCTTTTGAACAAATGGACGGCTACACCTTC.